This TCR beta chain came from a study of identical twins. In TCRdb, the 5' RACE reads were re-called with MiXCR into one record per CDR3 protein. The table shows nearly 900,000 distinct CDR3 sequences, with around 12% occurring only once. The CDR3 consists of 14 residues. V was trimmed by 6 bases and J by 4 bases, leaving 15 bases between them. Germline CDR1 and CDR2: LNHDA and SQIVND (reference sequence). Overall study findings and caveats: Weaker excess sharing between twins was seen in beta out-of-frame sequences. Twin-shared out-of-frame alpha sequences were enriched for low generation probability.

A few counts support this clonotype. The antigen remains unidentified. These data also formed part of another study, on yellow fever vaccine responses in identical twins.

This TCR came from a woman aged 18-29 years in good health. This chain connects TRBV19 to TRBJ1-2, with a possible D match to TRBD1 (5 bases). Sequencing input: PBMCs. Written as DNA, the CDR3 is TGTGCCAGTAGCCCGGAGGGGTATCGCTATGGCTACACCTTC. Translation: CASSPEGYRYGYTF. The whole variable domain, remainder taken from reference TRBV19 and TRBJ1-2, is DGGITQSPKYLFRKEGQNVTLSCEQNLNHDAMYWYRQDPGQGLRLIYYSQIVNDFQKGDIAEGYSVSREKKESFPLTVTSAQKNPTAFYLCASSPEGYRYGYTFGSGTRLTVV.